A selection of T cell receptor beta chains follows, all from one sample in a study of STAT5B mutations in CD4+ large granular lymphocyte leukemia. Assay used: immunoSEQ multiplex PCR; TCRdb lists only in-frame clones, some missing. The repertoire holds about 30,000 clones, with roughly 74% as singletons. The specimen was CD4+ T cells from blood buffy coats. These receptors were taken from a human donor in good health. The CDR3 runs from the conserved cysteine through the conserved F or W. Each record gives: D gene, V gene, J gene, clone size, CDR3 protein, CDR3 DNA. A D gene is named only where the DNA matches it firmly. Clone size is stated in some rows and not others, as once, few, many or a class when expanded.

TRBD1	TRBV2	TRBJ1-1	few	CASSMDRAKAEAFF	TGTGCCAGCAGTATGGACAGGGCCAAAGCTGAAGCTTTCTTT
-	TRBV5-1	TRBJ1-2	-	CASSLGYTVTSNYGYTF	TGCGCCAGCAGCTTGGGTTATACGGTGACCTCTAACTATGGCTACACCTTC
-	TRBV15	TRBJ1-3	-	CATSGWSGNTIYF	TGTGCCACCAGTGGTTGGTCTGGAAACACCATATATTTT
TRBD1	TRBV9	TRBJ1-1	-	CASSPWTGAMNTEAFF	TGTGCCAGCAGCCCTTGGACAGGAGCCATGAACACTGAAGCTTTCTTT
TRBD1	TRBV15	TRBJ2-2	once	CATRPGGTGLNTGELFF	TGTGCCACCAGACCCGGGGGGACAGGGCTGAACACCGGGGAGCTGTTTTTT
-	TRBV29-1	TRBJ2-7	-	CSVGGTPYEQYF	TGCAGCGTGGGCGGGACCCCCTACGAGCAGTACTTC
TRBD1	TRBV13	TRBJ2-2	once	CASSSRQGRGTGELFF	TGTGCCAGCAGCTCCCGACAGGGTCGGGGCACCGGGGAGCTGTTTTTT
-	TRBV5-1	TRBJ2-7	once	CASSLGQGTRYEQYF	TGCGCCAGCAGCTTGGGCCAGGGGACCCGCTACGAGCAGTACTTC
-	TRBV2	TRBJ1-5	-	CASSEFSGTSNQPQHF	TGTGCCAGCAGCGAATTTTCGGGGACTAGCAATCAGCCCCAGCATTTT
-	TRBV7-2	TRBJ2-1	-	CASSLGSGGYNEQFF	TGTGCCAGCAGCTTAGGGAGCGGCGGATACAATGAGCAGTTCTTC
TRBD2	TRBV5-1	TRBJ2-3	-	CASGLGIAGFTDTQYF	TGCGCCAGCGGGCTGGGAATAGCGGGGTTCACAGATACGCAGTATTTT
TRBD1	TRBV18	TRBJ1-1	-	CASSPTQGATEAFF	TGTGCCAGCTCACCGACTCAGGGGGCCACTGAAGCTTTCTTT
TRBD2	TRBV11-2	TRBJ2-5	-	CASSLLAGTIETQYF	TGTGCCAGCAGCTTATTAGCGGGAACTATAGAGACCCAGTACTTC
-	TRBV4-3	TRBJ2-1	-	CASSQDARVRRNEQFF	TGCGCCAGCAGCCAAGATGCCAGGGTAAGGCGGAATGAGCAGTTCTTC
-	TRBV9	TRBJ1-1	-	CACLYANTEAFF	TGTGCCTGCTTATACGCTAACACTGAAGCTTTCTTT
-	TRBV6-1	TRBJ1-5	-	CASSATGYNQPQHF	TGTGCCAGCAGTGCGACAGGTTACAATCAGCCCCAGCATTTT
TRBD2	TRBV7-8	TRBJ2-3	once	CASSDRPGLAGASRGGTQYF	TGTGCCAGCAGTGATAGACCGGGACTAGCGGGGGCCTCGAGGGGGGGTACGCAGTATTTT
-	TRBV27	TRBJ2-2	-	CASSPSSTNYRVRTGELFF	TGTGCCAGCAGTCCCAGTTCGACCAATTACAGGGTCCGGACCGGGGAGCTGTTTTTT